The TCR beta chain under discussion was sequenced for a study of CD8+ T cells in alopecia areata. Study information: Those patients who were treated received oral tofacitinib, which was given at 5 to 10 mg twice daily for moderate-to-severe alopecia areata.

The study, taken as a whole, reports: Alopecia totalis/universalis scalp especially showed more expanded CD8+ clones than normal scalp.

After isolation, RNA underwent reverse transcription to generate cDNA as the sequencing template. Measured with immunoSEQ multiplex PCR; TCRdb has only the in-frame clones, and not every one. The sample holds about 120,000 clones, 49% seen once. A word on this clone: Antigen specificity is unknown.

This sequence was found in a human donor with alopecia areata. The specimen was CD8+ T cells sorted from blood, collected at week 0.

CDR3 nucleotide sequence: TGTGCCAGCAGCCCGAGAACGGGACAGAACTATGGCTACACCTTC. Its protein product is CASSPRTGQNYGYTF. This chain links TRBV7-2 with TRBJ1-2; TRBD1 agrees at 7 bases. CDR1 SGHTA and CDR2 FQGNSA come from the germline V gene. The CDR3 totals 15 residues. Germline trimming cut 5 bases from V and 2 bases from J; bases unmatched to any gene: 8.